This is a list of T cell receptor beta chains from one sample in a study of human thymus T cells. Clones were read by immunoSEQ multiplex PCR, and TCRdb kept only the in-frame ones, dropping some. The sample lists about 130,000 clones, about 93% occurring once. Material for sequencing was thymus tissue. The receptors shown here come from a boy in the first two years of life with a congenital heart defect but otherwise immunologically healthy. Each CDR3 is given with its conserved first and last residue. The D gene is left open where the match is weak. Clone size is stated in some rows and not others, as once, few, many or a class when expanded.

TRBJ1-1 | TRBV6-6 | . | . | TGTGCCAGCAGGCAGGCTGCCGAAGCTTTCTTT | CASRQAAEAFF
TRBJ1-5 | TRBV6-6 | . | . | TGTGCCAGCAGTAAACCTTCGACAGGCGATGCGCAGCCCCAGCATTTT | CASSKPSTGDAQPQHF
TRBJ2-3 | TRBV27 | . | . | TGTGCCAGCAGTCCACCCAGGGGCAGCACAGATACGCAGTATTTT | CASSPPRGSTDTQYF
TRBJ1-2 | TRBV28 | TRBD1 | . | TGTGCCAGCAGGCTGGACAGGGGTGTTAACTATGGCTACACCTTC | CASRLDRGVNYGYTF
TRBJ2-3 | TRBV7-9 | . | . | TGTGCCAGCAGCTCTTTAGTGGGGATTAGGTCCCCCACAGATACGCAGTATTTT | CASSSLVGIRSPTDTQYF
TRBJ1-1 | TRBV30 | TRBD1 | few | TGTGCCTGGTTCCGGGACAGGGGGCGCGGGGCTTTCTTT | CAWFRDRGRGAFF
TRBJ2-1 | TRBV9 | . | . | TGTGCCAGCAGCATAAGGACTGACAATGAGCAGTTCTTC | CASSIRTDNEQFF
TRBJ2-7 | TRBV7-8 | . | . | TGTGCCAGCAGCCCCCGAGGCGATGTGAAGTACGAGCAGTACTTC | CASSPRGDVKYEQYF
TRBJ1-1 | TRBV5-1 | . | . | TGCGCCAGCAGCTTGGGTCGTATGGGGGCCGACACTGAAGCTTTCTTT | CASSLGRMGADTEAFF
TRBJ1-1 | TRBV29-1 | . | . | TGCAGCGTTGAAGACCCCGGGAACGAAATGAACACTGAAGCTTTCTTT | CSVEDPGNEMNTEAFF
TRBJ1-6 | TRBV5-1 | . | . | TGCGCCAGCGTTACAGGGCTCTCACCCCTCCACTTT | CASVTGLSPLHF
TRBJ1-2 | TRBV7-9 | . | . | TGTGCCAGCAGCTCCCGGGACGGTCCCCACTATGGCTACACCTTC | CASSSRDGPHYGYTF
TRBJ1-6 | TRBV28 | . | . | TGTGCCAGCAGTTTGGGGAGAAGTATTCTTTTAGCGAGAAATAATTCACCCCTCCACTTT | CASSLGRSILLARNNSPLHF
TRBJ1-5 | TRBV7-2 | . | . | TGTGCCAGCAGGGTAGCGGCTCGGAGCAATCAGCCCCAGCATTTT | CASRVAARSNQPQHF
TRBJ2-3 | TRBV4-3 | . | . | TGCGCCAGCAGCCAAGATGCTTGCACAGATACGCAGTATTTT | CASSQDACTDTQYF
TRBJ1-1 | TRBV5-6 | TRBD1 | . | TGTGCCAGCAGCCCTCGGTGGGACAGTTCGTCGAACACTGAAGCTTTCTTT | CASSPRWDSSSNTEAFF
TRBJ1-2 | TRBV5-1 | TRBD1 | . | TGCGCCAGCAGTATGGACAGGGGGCTCTATGGCTACACCTTC | CASSMDRGLYGYTF
TRBJ2-7 | TRBV5-1 | . | . | TGCGCCAGCAGCCGAAAGGGTCACTCCTACGAGCAGTACTTC | CASSRKGHSYEQYF
TRBJ1-2 | TRBV28 | . | once | TGTGCCAGCAGCCCCTTAGGCAGGGTGGATGGCTACACCTTC | CASSPLGRVDGYTF
TRBJ2-5 | TRBV7-9 | . | . | TGTGCCAGCAGCTTCATATCGGAGACCCAGTACTTC | CASSFISETQYF
TRBJ2-5 | TRBV21-1 | . | . | TGTGCCAGCAGCAAAGGGAAACTCCAAGAGACCCAGTACTTC | CASSKGKLQETQYF
TRBJ2-2 | TRBV7-3 | . | . | TGTGCCAGCAGCTTAACAGGGGAGAACACCGGGGAGCTGTTTTTT | CASSLTGENTGELFF
TRBJ1-6 | TRBV10-3 | . | . | TGTGCCATACGCCAAACGGTGGGAGGGGAGGATTCACCCCTCCACTTT | CAIRQTVGGEDSPLHF
TRBJ2-2 | TRBV7-9 | . | . | TGTGCCAGCAGCTTAAGCCACGGGGGGACAAAGAACACCGGGGAGCTGTTTTTT | CASSLSHGGTKNTGELFF
TRBJ1-6 | TRBV5-6 | . | . | TGTGCCAGCAGCTTTTCGGGTTCACCCCTCCACTTT | CASSFSGSPLHF
TRBJ1-1 | TRBV7-2 | TRBD1 | . | TGTGCCAGCAGCCCGACAGGGGGCGTTTGGACTGAAGCTTTCTTT | CASSPTGGVWTEAFF
TRBJ1-1 | TRBV2 | . | . | TGTGCCAGCAGTGAATCAAGGGGAAGGACTGAAGCTTTCTTT | CASSESRGRTEAFF
TRBJ2-5 | TRBV7-2 | TRBD2 | . | TGTGCCAGCAGCTTAGCGTCCACTAGCGGGGAGCAAGAGACCCAGTACTTC | CASSLASTSGEQETQYF
TRBJ1-2 | TRBV5-6 | . | . | TGTGCCAGCCACCTCTATAGGGAAGAAGCTGGCTACACCTTC | CASHLYREEAGYTF
TRBJ1-1 | TRBV27 | . | . | TGTGCCAGCAGTTATGGTGGACAGCTTGAAGCTTTCTTT | CASSYGGQLEAFF
TRBJ2-7 | TRBV4-3 | . | . | TGCGCCAGCAGCCAAGATCTGAGATCCCGCGAGCAGTACTTC | CASSQDLRSREQYF
TRBJ2-3 | TRBV4-1 | . | . | TGCGCCAGCAGCCAACCGGGCGGGGATACGCAGTATTTT | CASSQPGGDTQYF
TRBJ1-4 | TRBV4-3 | . | . | TGCGCCAGCAGCCAAGTACTTCCAGGGGATAGGGTTGAAAAACTGTTTTTT | CASSQVLPGDRVEKLFF
TRBJ1-1 | TRBV5-1 | . | . | TGCGCCAGCAGCTTGGAACCGGCTGTGAACACTGAAGCTTTCTTT | CASSLEPAVNTEAFF
TRBJ2-4 | TRBV7-2 | . | . | TGTGCCAGCAGCCCTAGTCGGGGGGCGATTCAGTACTTC | CASSPSRGAIQYF
TRBJ2-3 | TRBV11-3 | TRBD2 | . | TGTGCCAGCAGCTTACTAGCGGGGCTAGATACGCAGTATTTT | CASSLLAGLDTQYF
TRBJ2-3 | TRBV13 | TRBD2 | . | TGTGCCAGCAGCTTGGGAGGGTTCGCAGATACGCAGTATTTT | CASSLGGFADTQYF
TRBJ1-6 | TRBV21-1 | . | . | TGTGCCAGCCGAAGAAGGAATTCACCCCTCCACTTT | CASRRRNSPLHF
TRBJ1-1 | TRBV4-1 | . | few | TGCGCCAGCAGCCAAGAAGGAGGACGGATGAACACTGAAGCTTTCTTT | CASSQEGGRMNTEAFF
TRBJ2-1 | TRBV28 | TRBD1 | . | TGTGCCAGCAGGGGGGACAGGGGGCGCTCGGACTATGAGCAGTTCTTC | CASRGDRGRSDYEQFF
TRBJ2-1 | TRBV28 | TRBD2 | . | TGTGCCAGCAGTTCCCTGCTAGCGGGTAGACTTTACAATGAGCAGTTCTTC | CASSSLLAGRLYNEQFF
TRBJ1-6 | TRBV28 | . | . | TGTGCCAGCAGTCCAGCCGGCCCTAGTAGTTCACCCCTCCACTTT | CASSPAGPSSSPLHF
TRBJ1-5 | TRBV15 | TRBD1 | . | TGTGCCACCAGCAGCGGGGACAGGGGGTATGGTAGCAATCAGCCCCAGCATTTT | CATSSGDRGYGSNQPQHF
TRBJ1-2 | TRBV9 | . | . | TGTGCCAGCAGCAGCCGACGGACAGACTATGGCTACACCTTC | CASSSRRTDYGYTF
TRBJ1-2 | TRBV11-2 | TRBD1 | . | TGTGCCAGCAGCCCCGGGACAGCCCATACTAACTATGGCTACACCTTC | CASSPGTAHTNYGYTF
TRBJ2-1 | TRBV5-1 | . | . | TGCGCCAGCAGCTTGGGTTCTGGACCCTTAGGGGAATTCTACAATGAGCAGTTCTTC | CASSLGSGPLGEFYNEQFF
TRBJ1-2 | TRBV5-1 | . | . | TGCGCCAGCAGCCCGCAGGGTACCGGCTACACCTTC | CASSPQGTGYTF
TRBJ1-1 | TRBV4-2 | . | . | TGTGCCAGCAAGCCAAGATCCCAGGGGTACCTGAACACTGAAGCTTTCTTT | CASKPRSQGYLNTEAFF
TRBJ2-7 | TRBV11-2 | . | . | TGTGCCAGCAGCGTAGAGGGGACTGACTCCTACGAGCAGTACTTC | CASSVEGTDSYEQYF
TRBJ2-1 | TRBV10-3 | . | . | TGTGCCATCAGTGGGGGCGGGCTGGGGGATGAGCAGTTCTTC | CAISGGGLGDEQFF
TRBJ2-3 | TRBV15 | TRBD1 | . | TGTGCCACCAGCCCTGACAGGGGGGATACGCAGTATTTT | CATSPDRGDTQYF
TRBJ1-6 | TRBV5-1 | TRBD1 | . | TGCGCCAGCAGCCCAGGGACAGGGGAAGAAGGACCCCTCCACTTT | CASSPGTGEEGPLHF
TRBJ2-3 | TRBV2 | TRBD2 | . | TGTGCCAGCAGTGAAGCGCGTCTAGCGGGATGCACAGATACGCAGTATTTT | CASSEARLAGCTDTQYF
TRBJ1-1 | TRBV5-1 | . | . | TGCGCCAGCAGCTTGTCCGGGTCGGGAGCTTTCTTT | CASSLSGSGAFF
TRBJ1-2 | TRBV5-1 | TRBD1 | . | TGCGCCAGCAGCCGCCGGACAGGGGAGGATGACTATGGCTACACCTTC | CASSRRTGEDDYGYTF